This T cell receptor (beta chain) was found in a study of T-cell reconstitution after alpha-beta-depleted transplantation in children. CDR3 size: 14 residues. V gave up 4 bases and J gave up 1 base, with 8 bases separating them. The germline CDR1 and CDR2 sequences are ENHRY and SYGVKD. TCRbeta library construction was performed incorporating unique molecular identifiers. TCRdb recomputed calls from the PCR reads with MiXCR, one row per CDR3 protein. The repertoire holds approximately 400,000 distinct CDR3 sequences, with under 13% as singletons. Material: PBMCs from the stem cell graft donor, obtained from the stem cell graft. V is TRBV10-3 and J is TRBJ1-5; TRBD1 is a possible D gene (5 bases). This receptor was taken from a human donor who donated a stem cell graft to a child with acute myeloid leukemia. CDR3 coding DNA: TGTGCCATCAGTGCGGGGGAGAGCAATCAGCCCCAGCATTTT. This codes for CAISAGESNQPQHF.